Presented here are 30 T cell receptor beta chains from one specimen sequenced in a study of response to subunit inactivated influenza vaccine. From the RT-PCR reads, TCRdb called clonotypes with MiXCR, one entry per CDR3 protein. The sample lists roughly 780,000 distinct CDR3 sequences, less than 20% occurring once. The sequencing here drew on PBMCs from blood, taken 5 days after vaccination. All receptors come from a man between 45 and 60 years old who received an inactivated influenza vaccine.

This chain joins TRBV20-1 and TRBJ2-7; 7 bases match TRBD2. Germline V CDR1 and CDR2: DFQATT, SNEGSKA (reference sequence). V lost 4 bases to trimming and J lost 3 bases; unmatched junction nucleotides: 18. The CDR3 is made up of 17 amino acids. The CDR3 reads CSANIGEGLADVYEQYF. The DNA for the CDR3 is TGCAGTGCTAATATAGGAGAAGGTCTAGCGGACGTCTACGAGCAGTACTTC.

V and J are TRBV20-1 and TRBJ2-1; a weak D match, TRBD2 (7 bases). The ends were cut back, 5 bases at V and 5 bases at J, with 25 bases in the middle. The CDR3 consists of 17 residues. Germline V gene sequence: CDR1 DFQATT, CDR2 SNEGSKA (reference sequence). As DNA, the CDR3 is TGCAGTGCTGAACTCCTAAAGGGGGGGCTAAGCCACAATGAGCAGTTCTTC. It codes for CSAELLKGGLSHNEQFF.

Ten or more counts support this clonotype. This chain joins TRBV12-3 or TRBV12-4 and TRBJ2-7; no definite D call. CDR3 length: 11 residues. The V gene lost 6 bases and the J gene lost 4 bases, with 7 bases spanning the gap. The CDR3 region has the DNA TGTGCCAGCAGCTCCTCATACGAGCAGTACTTC. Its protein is CASSSSYEQYF.

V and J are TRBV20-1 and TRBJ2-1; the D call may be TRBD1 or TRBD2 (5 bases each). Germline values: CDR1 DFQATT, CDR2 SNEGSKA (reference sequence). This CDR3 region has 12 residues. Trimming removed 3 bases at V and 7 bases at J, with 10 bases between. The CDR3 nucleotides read TGCAGTGCTAGGGGGACCGTTAATGAGCAGTTCTTC. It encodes CSARGTVNEQFF.

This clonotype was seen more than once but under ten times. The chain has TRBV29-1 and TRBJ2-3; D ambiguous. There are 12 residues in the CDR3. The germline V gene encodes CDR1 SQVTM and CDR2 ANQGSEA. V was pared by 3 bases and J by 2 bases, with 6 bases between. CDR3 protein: CSVEWITDTQYF. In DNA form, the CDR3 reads TGCAGCGTTGAGTGGATCACAGATACGCAGTATTTT.

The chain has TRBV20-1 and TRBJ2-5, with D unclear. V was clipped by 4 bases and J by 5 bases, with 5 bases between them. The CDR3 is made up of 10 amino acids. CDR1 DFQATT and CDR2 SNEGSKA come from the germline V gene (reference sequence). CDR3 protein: CSAKTETQYF. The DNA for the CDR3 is TGCAGTGCTAAGACCGAGACCCAGTACTTC.

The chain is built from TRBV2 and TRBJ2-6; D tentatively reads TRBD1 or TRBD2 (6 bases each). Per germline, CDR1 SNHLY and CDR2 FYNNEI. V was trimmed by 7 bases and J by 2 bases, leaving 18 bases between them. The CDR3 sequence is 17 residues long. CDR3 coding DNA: TGTGCCAGCACCCCCGGGAGTGGGGGCGCTGGGGCCAACGTCCTGACTTTC. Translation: CASTPGSGGAGANVLTF.

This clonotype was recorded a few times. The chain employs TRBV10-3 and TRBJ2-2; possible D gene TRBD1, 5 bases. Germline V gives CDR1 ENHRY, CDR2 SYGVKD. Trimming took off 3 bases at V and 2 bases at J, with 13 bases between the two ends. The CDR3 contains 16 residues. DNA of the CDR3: TGTGCCATCAGTGACCACGGACACCTTAACACCGGGGAGCTGTTTTTT. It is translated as CAISDHGHLNTGELFF.

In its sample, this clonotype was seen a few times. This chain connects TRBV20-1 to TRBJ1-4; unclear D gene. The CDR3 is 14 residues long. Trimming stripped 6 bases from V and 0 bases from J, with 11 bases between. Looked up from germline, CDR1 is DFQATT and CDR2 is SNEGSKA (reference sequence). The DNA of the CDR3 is TGCAGTGCGGATGGGAGCTCAACTAATGAAAAACTGTTTTTT. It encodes CSADGSSTNEKLFF.

Written as DNA, the CDR3 is TGCAGTGCTAGACGCCCTAGCGGGAGGGACTTGAATGAGCAGTTCTTC. Its protein is CSARRPSGRDLNEQFF. The chain uses TRBV20-1 and TRBJ2-1, with 12 bases identical to TRBD2. Germline V gene data show CDR1 as DFQATT and CDR2 as SNEGSKA (reference sequence). V lost 2 bases, J lost 7 bases, and 9 bases stayed unmatched. The CDR3 has 16 residues.

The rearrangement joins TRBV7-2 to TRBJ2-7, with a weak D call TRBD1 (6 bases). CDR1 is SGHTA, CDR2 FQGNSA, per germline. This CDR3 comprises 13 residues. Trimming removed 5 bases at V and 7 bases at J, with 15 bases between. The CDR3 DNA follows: TGTGCCAGCAGCGTACAGGGATTCGGGGAGCAGTACTTC. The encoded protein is CASSVQGFGEQYF.

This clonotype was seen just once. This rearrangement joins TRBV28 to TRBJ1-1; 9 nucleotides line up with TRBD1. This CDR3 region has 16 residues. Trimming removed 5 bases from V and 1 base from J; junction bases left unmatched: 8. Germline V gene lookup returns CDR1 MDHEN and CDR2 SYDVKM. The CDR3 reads CASSPGTGLRNTEAFF. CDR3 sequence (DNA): TGTGCCAGCAGTCCCGGGACAGGGTTGAGGAACACTGAAGCTTTCTTT. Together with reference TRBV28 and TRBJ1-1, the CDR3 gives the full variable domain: DVKVTQSSRYLVKRTGEKVFLECVQDMDHENMFWYRQDPGLGLRLIYFSYDVKMKEKGDIPEGYSVSREKKERFSLILESASTNQTSMYLCASSPGTGLRNTEAFFGQGTRLTVV.

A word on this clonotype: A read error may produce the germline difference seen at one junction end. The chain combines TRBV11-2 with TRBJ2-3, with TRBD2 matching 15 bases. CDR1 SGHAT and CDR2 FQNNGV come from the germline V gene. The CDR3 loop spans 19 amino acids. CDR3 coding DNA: TGTGCCAGCAGCTTACGACCGGGACTAGCGGGAGGCCCCTCAGATACGCGGTATTTT. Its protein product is CASSLRPGLAGGPSDTRYF.

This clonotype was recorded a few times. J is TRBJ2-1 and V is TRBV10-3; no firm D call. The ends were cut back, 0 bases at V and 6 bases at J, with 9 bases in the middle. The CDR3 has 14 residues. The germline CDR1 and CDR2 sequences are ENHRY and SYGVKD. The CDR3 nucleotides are TGTGCCATCAGTGAGTCCCGACGCGGCAATGAGCAGTTCTTC. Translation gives CAISESRRGNEQFF.

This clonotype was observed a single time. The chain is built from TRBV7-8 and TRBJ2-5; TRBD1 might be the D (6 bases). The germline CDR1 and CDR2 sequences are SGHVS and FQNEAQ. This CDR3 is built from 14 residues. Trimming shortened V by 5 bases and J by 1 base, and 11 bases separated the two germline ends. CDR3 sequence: CASSVTQGQETQYF. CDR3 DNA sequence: TGTGCCAGCAGCGTGACACAGGGCCAAGAGACCCAGTACTTC.

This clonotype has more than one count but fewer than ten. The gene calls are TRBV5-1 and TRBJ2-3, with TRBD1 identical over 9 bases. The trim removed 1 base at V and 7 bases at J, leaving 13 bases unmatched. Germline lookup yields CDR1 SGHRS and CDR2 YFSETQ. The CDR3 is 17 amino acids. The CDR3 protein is CASSLTQGAQLKHTQYF. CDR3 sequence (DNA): TGCGCCAGCAGCTTGACACAGGGGGCGCAATTGAAACATACGCAGTATTTT.

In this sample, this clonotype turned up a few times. The CDR3 reads CASSYSDTFYEQYF. The CDR3, as DNA: TGTGCCAGCAGTTACTCCGACACCTTCTACGAGCAGTACTTC. The chain uses TRBV6-2 or TRBV6-3 and TRBJ2-7; D is undetermined. This CDR3 has 14 residues. Germline V CDR1 and CDR2: MNHEY, SVGEGT. V dropped 0 bases and J dropped 3 bases, with 9 bases sitting between them.

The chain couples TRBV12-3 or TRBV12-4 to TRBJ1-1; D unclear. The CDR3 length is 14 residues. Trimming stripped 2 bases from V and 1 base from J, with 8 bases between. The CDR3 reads CASSLLRQNTEAFF. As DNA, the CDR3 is TGTGCCAGCAGTTTACTTCGGCAGAACACTGAAGCTTTCTTT.

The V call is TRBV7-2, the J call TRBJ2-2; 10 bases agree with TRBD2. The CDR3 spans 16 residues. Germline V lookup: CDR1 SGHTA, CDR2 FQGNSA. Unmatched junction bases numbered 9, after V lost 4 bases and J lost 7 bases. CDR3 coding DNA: TGTGCCAGCAGCTCGCTGAGCGGGGGGGCCGGCGGGGAGCTGTTTTTT. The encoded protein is CASSSLSGGAGGELFF.

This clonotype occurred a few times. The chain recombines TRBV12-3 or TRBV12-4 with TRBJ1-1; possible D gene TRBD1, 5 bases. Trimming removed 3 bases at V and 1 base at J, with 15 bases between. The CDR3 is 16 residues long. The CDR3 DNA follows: TGTGCCAGCAGTTTTGAGGACACAGGAACGAACACTGAAGCTTTCTTT. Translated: CASSFEDTGTNTEAFF.

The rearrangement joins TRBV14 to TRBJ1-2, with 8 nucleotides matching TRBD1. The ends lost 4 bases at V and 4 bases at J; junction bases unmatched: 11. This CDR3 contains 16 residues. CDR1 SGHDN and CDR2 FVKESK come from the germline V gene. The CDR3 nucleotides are TGTGCCAGCAGCCCGAATCAGGGGGCGTATCGCTATGGCTACACCTTC. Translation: CASSPNQGAYRYGYTF.

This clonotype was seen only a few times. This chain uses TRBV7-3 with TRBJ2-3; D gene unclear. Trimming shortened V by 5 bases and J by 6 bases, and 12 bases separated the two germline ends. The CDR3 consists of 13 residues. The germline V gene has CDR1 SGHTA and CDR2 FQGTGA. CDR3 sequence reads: CASSAIIGDTQYF. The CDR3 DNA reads TGTGCCAGCAGCGCGATAATCGGCGATACGCAGTATTTT.

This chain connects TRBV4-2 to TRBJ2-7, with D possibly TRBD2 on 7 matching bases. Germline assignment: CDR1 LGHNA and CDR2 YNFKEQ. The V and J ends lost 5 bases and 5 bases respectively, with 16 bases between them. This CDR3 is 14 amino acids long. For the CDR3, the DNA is TGTGCCAGCAGCGGGGGGCAGGGAGGGCACGAGCAGTACTTC. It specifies CASSGGQGGHEQYF.

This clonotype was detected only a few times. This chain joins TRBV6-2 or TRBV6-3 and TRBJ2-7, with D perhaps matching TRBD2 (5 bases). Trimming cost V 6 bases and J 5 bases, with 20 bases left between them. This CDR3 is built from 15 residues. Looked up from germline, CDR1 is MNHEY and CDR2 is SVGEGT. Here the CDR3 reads CASSRPSGMTHEQYF. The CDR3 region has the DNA TGTGCCAGCAGCCGCCCCTCGGGAATGACCCACGAGCAGTACTTC.

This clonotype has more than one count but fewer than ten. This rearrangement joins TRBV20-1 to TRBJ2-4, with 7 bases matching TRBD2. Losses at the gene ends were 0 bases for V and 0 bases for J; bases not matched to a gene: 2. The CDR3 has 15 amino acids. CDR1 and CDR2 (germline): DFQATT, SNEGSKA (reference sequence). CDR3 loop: CSAREGGTAKNIQYF. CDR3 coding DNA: TGCAGTGCTAGAGAGGGGGGGACAGCCAAAAACATTCAGTACTTC.

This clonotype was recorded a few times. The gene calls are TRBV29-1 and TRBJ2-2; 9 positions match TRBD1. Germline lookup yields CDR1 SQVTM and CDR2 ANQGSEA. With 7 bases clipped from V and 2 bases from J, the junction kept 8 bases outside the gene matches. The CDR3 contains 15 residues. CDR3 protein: CSAQPGQGNTGELFF. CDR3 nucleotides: TGCAGCGCCCAGCCGGGACAGGGAAACACCGGGGAGCTGTTTTTT.

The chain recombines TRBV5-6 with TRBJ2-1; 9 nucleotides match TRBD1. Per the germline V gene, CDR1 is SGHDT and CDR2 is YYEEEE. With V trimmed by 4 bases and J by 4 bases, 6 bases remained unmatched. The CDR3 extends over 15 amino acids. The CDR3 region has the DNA TGTGCCAGCAGCACCGGGACAGGGCAATACAATGAGCAGTTCTTC. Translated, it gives CASSTGTGQYNEQFF.

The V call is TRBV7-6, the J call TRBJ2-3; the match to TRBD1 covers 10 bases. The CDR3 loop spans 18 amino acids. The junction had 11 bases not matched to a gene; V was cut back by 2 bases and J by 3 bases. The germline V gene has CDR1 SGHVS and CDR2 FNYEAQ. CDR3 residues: CASSLYGTGVPETDTQYF. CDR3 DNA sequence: TGTGCCAGCAGCTTATATGGGACAGGGGTTCCGGAGACAGATACGCAGTATTTT.

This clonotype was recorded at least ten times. The DNA of the CDR3 is TGCAGTGCTAGATCCGGAGGGACCGGGGAGCTGTTTTTT. Protein: CSARSGGTGELFF. This chain links TRBV20-1 with TRBJ2-2, with a possible D match to TRBD2 (6 bases). This CDR3 spans 13 amino acids. V was pared by 2 bases and J by 5 bases, with 9 bases between. The germline gives CDR1 DFQATT, CDR2 SNEGSKA (reference sequence).

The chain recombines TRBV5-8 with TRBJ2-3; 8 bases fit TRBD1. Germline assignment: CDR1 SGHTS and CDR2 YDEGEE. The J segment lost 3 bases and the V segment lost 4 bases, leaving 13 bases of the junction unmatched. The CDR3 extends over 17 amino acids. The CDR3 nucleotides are TGTGCCAGCAGCCGGATCTCGACAGGGGCAGTAACAGATACGCAGTATTTT. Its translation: CASSRISTGAVTDTQYF.